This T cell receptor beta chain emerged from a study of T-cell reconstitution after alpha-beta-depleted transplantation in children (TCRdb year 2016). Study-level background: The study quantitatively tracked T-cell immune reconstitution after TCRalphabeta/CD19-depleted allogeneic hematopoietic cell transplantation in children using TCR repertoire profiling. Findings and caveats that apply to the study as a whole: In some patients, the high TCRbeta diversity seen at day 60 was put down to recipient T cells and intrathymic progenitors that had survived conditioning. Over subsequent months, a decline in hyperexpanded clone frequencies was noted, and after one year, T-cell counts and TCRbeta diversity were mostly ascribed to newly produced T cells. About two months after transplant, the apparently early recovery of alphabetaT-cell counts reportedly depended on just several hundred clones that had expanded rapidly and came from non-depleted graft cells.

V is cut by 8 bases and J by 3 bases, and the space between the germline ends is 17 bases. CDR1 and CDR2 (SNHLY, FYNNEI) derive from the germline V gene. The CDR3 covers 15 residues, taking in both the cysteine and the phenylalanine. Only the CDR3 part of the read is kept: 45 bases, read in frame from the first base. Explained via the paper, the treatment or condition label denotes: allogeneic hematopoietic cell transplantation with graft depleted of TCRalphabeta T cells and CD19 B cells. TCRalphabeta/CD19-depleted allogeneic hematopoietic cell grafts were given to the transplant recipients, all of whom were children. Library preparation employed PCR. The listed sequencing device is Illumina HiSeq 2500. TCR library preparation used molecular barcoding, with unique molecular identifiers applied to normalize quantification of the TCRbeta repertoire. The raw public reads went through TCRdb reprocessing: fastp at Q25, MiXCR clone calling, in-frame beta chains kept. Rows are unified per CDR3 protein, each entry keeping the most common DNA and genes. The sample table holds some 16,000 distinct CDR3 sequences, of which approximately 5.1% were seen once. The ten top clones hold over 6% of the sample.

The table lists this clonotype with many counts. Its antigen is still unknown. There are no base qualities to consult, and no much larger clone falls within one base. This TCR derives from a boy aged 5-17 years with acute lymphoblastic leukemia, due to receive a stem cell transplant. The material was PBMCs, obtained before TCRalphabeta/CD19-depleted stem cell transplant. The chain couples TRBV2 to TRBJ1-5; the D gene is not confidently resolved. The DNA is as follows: TGTGCCAGCCGGAAGAATGGTGGAAACAATCAGCCCCAGCATTTT. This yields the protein CASRKNGGNNQPQHF.